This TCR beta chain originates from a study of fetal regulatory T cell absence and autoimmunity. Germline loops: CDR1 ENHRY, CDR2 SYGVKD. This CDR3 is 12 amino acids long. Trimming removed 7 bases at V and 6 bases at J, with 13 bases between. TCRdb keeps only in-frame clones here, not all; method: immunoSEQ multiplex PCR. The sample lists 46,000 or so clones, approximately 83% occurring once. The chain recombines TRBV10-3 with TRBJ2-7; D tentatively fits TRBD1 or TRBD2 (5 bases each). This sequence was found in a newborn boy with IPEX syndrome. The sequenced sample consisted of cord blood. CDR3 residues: CAIKGSRREQYF. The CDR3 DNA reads TGTGCCATCAAGGGGAGCAGGCGCGAGCAGTACTTC.